These 28 T cell receptor beta chains were all obtained from the same sample, sequenced in a study of blood T cell repertoires in COVID-19. TCRdb's copy holds only in-frame clones and misses some; the assay was immunoSEQ multiplex PCR. Among 200,000 to 300,000 clones listed, around 86% were seen once. The sequenced material came from peripheral blood. The receptors here all came from a woman aged 55-70 years who had recovered from COVID-19.

The chain employs TRBV7-3 and TRBJ2-2, with 9 bases fitting TRBD1. V dropped 6 bases and J dropped 2; count of bases not matched to a gene: 7. This CDR3 contains 16 residues. Germline V gene lookup returns CDR1 SGHTA and CDR2 FQGTGA. The CDR3 nucleotides read TGTGCCAGCAGTAAGGACAGGGGCATAAACACCGGGGAGCTGTTTTTT. Protein sequence: CASSKDRGINTGELFF.

The chain has TRBV3-1 (or the pseudogene TRBV3-2) and TRBJ2-1, with D perhaps matching TRBD1 (5 bases). V lost 4 bases and J lost 5, with 21 bases in between. This CDR3 has 17 residues. Germline values: CDR1 LGHDT, CDR2 YNNKEL (reference sequence). The CDR3 spells CASSPFPGLQPDNEQFF. The CDR3 nucleotides are TGTGCCAGCAGCCCATTTCCAGGGCTGCAGCCCGACAATGAGCAGTTCTTC.

The chain employs TRBV5-1 and TRBJ2-2, with 7 positions matching TRBD2. Germline lookup yields CDR1 SGHRS and CDR2 YFSETQ. This CDR3 comprises 15 residues. Trimming cost V 0 bases and J 8 bases; bases outside gene matches: 7. CDR3 amino acids: CASSLGLARDGELFF. The CDR3 DNA reads TGCGCCAGCAGCTTGGGACTAGCCAGAGATGGGGAGCTGTTTTTT.

V is TRBV28 and J is TRBJ2-1; 11 bases map to TRBD1. This CDR3 spans 18 amino acids. The germline CDR1 and CDR2 sequences are MDHEN and SYDVKM. V gave up 6 bases and J gave up 7 bases; unmatched junction bases: 17. CDR3 loop: CASSPPTTGTGGRNEQFF. The CDR3 nucleotides read TGTGCCAGCAGCCCACCCACGACCGGGACAGGGGGTCGGAATGAGCAGTTCTTC.

V usage is TRBV7-2 and J usage is TRBJ1-5; 7 bases map to TRBD1. The CDR3 is 18 residues long. J lost 7 bases, V lost 5 bases, and 20 bases had no gene match. Germline-derived CDR1 and CDR2 are SGHTA and FQGNSA. The chain's CDR3 is CASSPTTGTSGLIQPQHF. CDR3 DNA: TGTGCCAGCAGCCCGACGACAGGGACGTCGGGCCTTATACAGCCCCAGCATTTT.

This clone was observed a single time. The chain joins TRBV5-5 to TRBJ1-1; unclear D gene. Germline V CDR1 and CDR2: SGHKS, YYEKEE (reference sequence). The V end lost 3 bases, the J end lost 1 base, and 25 bases lay between the germline ends. The CDR3 is 19 residues long. The CDR3 sequence: CASSSGGVGATGWNTEAFF. DNA of the CDR3: TGTGCCAGCAGCTCCGGTGGGGTCGGAGCCACGGGGTGGAACACTGAAGCTTTCTTT.

The J gene is TRBJ1-2, the V gene TRBV27; 7 bases match TRBD1. In germline, CDR1 is MNHEY, CDR2 SMNVEV (reference sequence). The CDR3 is 14 amino acids. Losses at the gene ends were 8 bases for V and 3 bases for J; bases not matched to a gene: 9. In nucleotides, the CDR3 is TGTGCCAGCGGCCCTGGCCAGGGGGACTATGGCTACACCTTC. Amino acid sequence: CASGPGQGDYGYTF.

J is TRBJ2-7 and V is TRBV6-2 or TRBV6-3, with D tentatively TRBD1 (5 bases). The CDR3 spans 13 residues. Deletions cut 5 bases from V and 7 bases from J, with 15 bases between. Germline assignment: CDR1 MNHEY and CDR2 SVGEGT. CDR3 sequence: CASSPRTRGEQYF. In DNA form, the CDR3 reads TGTGCCAGCAGTCCGAGGACAAGGGGTGAGCAGTACTTC.

V usage is TRBV7-2 and J usage is TRBJ2-3, with 11 nucleotides matching TRBD2. CDR3 length equals 17 residues. In germline, CDR1 is SGHTA, CDR2 FQGNSA. The J segment lost 4 bases and the V segment lost 1 base, leaving 7 bases of the junction unmatched. CDR3 coding DNA: TGTGCCAGCAGCTTAGAAGGAGCACTAGCGGGGGCAGATACGCAGTATTTT. As protein: CASSLEGALAGADTQYF.

The rearrangement uses TRBV12-3 or TRBV12-4 and TRBJ2-5; D is undetermined. V was shortened by 3 bases and J by 9 bases, with 11 bases between the two germline ends. CDR3 size: 12 residues. In DNA form, the CDR3 reads TGTGCCAGCAGTTTTAGCCGGGTCGCCCAGTACTTC. It specifies CASSFSRVAQYF.

The chain links TRBV5-5 to TRBJ2-7; 9 bases match TRBD1. Germline values: CDR1 SGHKS, CDR2 YYEKEE (reference sequence). The junction had 14 bases not matched to a gene; V was cut back by 4 bases and J by 9 bases. The CDR3 sequence is 15 residues long. CDR3 residues: CASSPDPGTGRVQYF. The CDR3 DNA sequence: TGTGCCAGCAGCCCCGACCCCGGGACAGGGAGGGTGCAGTACTTC.

The V and J genes are TRBV5-1 and TRBJ2-3; 7 nucleotides line up with TRBD1. The CDR3 extends over 14 amino acids. The junction had 3 bases not matched to a gene; V was cut back by 3 bases and J by 2 bases. Germline-derived CDR1 and CDR2 are SGHRS and YFSETQ. CDR3: CASSSDRVTDTQYF. CDR3 nucleotide sequence: TGCGCCAGCAGCTCTGACAGGGTCACAGATACGCAGTATTTT.

The CDR3 nucleotides read TGTGCCAGTAGCTCGCGGTCTGGGGGCTCGACCGGGGAGCTGTTTTTT. It is translated as CASSSRSGGSTGELFF. This sequence joins TRBV19 and TRBJ2-2; possibly TRBD1 for D (6 bases). The CDR3 is 16 amino acids. The V gene's germline CDR1 is LNHDA and CDR2 SQIVND (reference sequence). V was trimmed by 6 bases and J by 5 bases, leaving 19 bases between them. Full variable domain (remainder filled in from reference TRBV19 and TRBJ2-2): DGGITQSPKYLFRKEGQNVTLSCEQNLNHDAMYWYRQDPGQGLRLIYYSQIVNDFQKGDIAEGYSVSREKKESFPLTVTSAQKNPTAFYLCASSSRSGGSTGELFFGEGSRLTVL.

CDR3 loop: CASSLARQGRTRNEQFF. The CDR3 DNA reads TGTGCCAGCAGCTTGGCACGACAGGGGAGGACTCGGAATGAGCAGTTCTTC. This rearrangement joins TRBV5-6 to TRBJ2-1, with 8 positions matching TRBD1. This CDR3 contains 17 residues. The junction had 12 bases not matched to a gene; V was cut back by 0 bases and J by 7 bases. Germline V lookup: CDR1 SGHDT, CDR2 YYEEEE.

The chain uses TRBV9 and TRBJ2-7; 10 nucleotides agree with TRBD1. V lost 3 bases and J lost 6; bases outside the gene matches: 9. The V gene's germline CDR1 is SGDLS and CDR2 YYNGEE. The CDR3 sequence is 15 residues long. The CDR3 DNA follows: TGTGCCAGCAGCGCCTTCGGGACAGGGGTGACCGAGCAGTACTTC. Its translation is CASSAFGTGVTEQYF.

The chain joins TRBV7-2 to TRBJ2-4, with a weak D call TRBD2 (5 bases). CDR3 size: 16 residues. V was cut by 1 base and J by 0 bases, with 10 bases left in between. Germline V CDR1 and CDR2: SGHTA, FQGNSA. The CDR3 loop is CASSLEAGLAKNIQYF. CDR3 in DNA: TGTGCCAGCAGCTTAGAGGCGGGCCTAGCCAAAAACATTCAGTACTTC. Full variable domain (rest looked up from reference TRBV7-2 and TRBJ2-4): GAGVSQSPSNKVTEKGKDVELRCDPISGHTALYWYRQSLGQGLEFLIYFQGNSAPDKSGLPSDRFSAERTGGSVSTLTIQRTQQEDSAVYLCASSLEAGLAKNIQYFGAGTRLSVL.

The chain uses TRBV10-1 and TRBJ1-1, with D possibly being TRBD1 (5 bases). Trimming took 2 bases from V and 1 from J, leaving 8 bases between them. In germline, CDR1 is WNHNN, CDR2 SYGVQD (reference sequence). The CDR3 is 14 residues long. The CDR3 reads CASSEQQGNTEAFF. Here the CDR3 DNA reads TGCGCCAGCAGTGAGCAGCAGGGGAACACTGAAGCTTTCTTT.

This clone is a singleton in its sample. The V and J genes are TRBV19 and TRBJ1-1, with TRBD1 identical over 7 bases. Germline V CDR1 and CDR2: LNHDA, SQIVND (reference sequence). CDR3 length: 13 amino acids. After removal of 3 bases from V and 4 bases from J, the junction contained 2 bases not matched to a gene. The chain's CDR3 is CASSIYRGTEAFF. The CDR3 DNA follows: TGTGCCAGTAGTATTTACAGGGGCACTGAAGCTTTCTTT.

The chain employs TRBV15 and TRBJ2-2; TRBD1 matches 7 bases. Germline values: CDR1 LNHNV, CDR2 YYDKDF (reference sequence). The CDR3 is 17 amino acids. V was clipped by 1 base and J by 5 bases; unmatched bases: 10. Here the CDR3 reads CATSRGRQGSRTGELFF. The CDR3 DNA reads TGTGCCACCAGCAGAGGCCGACAGGGAAGTAGGACCGGGGAGCTGTTTTTT.

V is TRBV7-9 and J is TRBJ1-3; weak D call: TRBD1 (5 bases). This CDR3 is 16 amino acids long. Germline loops: CDR1 SEHNR, CDR2 FQNEAQ (reference sequence). V was trimmed by 5 bases and J by 4 bases, leaving 18 bases between them. CDR3 amino acids: CASSQPKGTYGNTIYF. The CDR3 DNA reads TGTGCCAGCAGCCAACCCAAGGGGACTTACGGAAACACCATATATTTT.

The chain recombines TRBV18 with TRBJ2-7; 11 nucleotides line up with TRBD1. This CDR3 contains 15 residues. Germline V gene lookup returns CDR1 KGHSH and CDR2 LQKENI. The V segment lost 3 bases and the J segment 3 bases; nucleotides outside the gene matches: 4. CDR3: CASSPGTGGYYEQYF. For the CDR3, the DNA is TGTGCCAGCTCACCCGGGACAGGGGGATACTACGAGCAGTACTTC.

The chain carries TRBV5-1 and TRBJ2-3; perhaps TRBD2 as D (6 bases). Germline loops: CDR1 SGHRS, CDR2 YFSETQ. The ends were cut back, 4 bases at V and 5 bases at J, with 20 bases in the middle. The CDR3 has 16 residues. The DNA for the CDR3 is TGCGCCAGCAGCCGCCTCGGGGGTTTAATAGGAGATACGCAGTATTTT. This translates into CASSRLGGLIGDTQYF.

The chain joins TRBV28 to TRBJ1-2, with D unresolved. Germline CDR1 is MDHEN and CDR2 is SYDVKM. CDR3 length: 12 amino acids. Trimming took 8 bases from V and 8 from J, leaving 15 bases between them. CDR3 nucleotide sequence: TGTGCCAGCTCTACGCCGGTCGAGGGCTACACCTTC. The encoded protein is CASSTPVEGYTF.

The chain is built from TRBV18 and TRBJ2-2; 9 bases fit TRBD1. Germline CDR1 KGHSH, CDR2 LQKENI. V lost 4 bases to trimming and J lost 4 bases; unmatched junction nucleotides: 13. The CDR3 consists of 18 residues. CDR3 coding DNA: TGTGCCAGCTCACTCACCTCGGTCCCGGGACAGGGCACCGGGGAGCTGTTTTTT. Protein product: CASSLTSVPGQGTGELFF.

V gene TRBV2 combines with J gene TRBJ1-2; D is unresolved. Germline CDR1 reads SNHLY; CDR2 reads FYNNEI. The CDR3 sequence is 17 residues long. The V end lost 7 bases, the J end lost 0 bases, and 21 bases lay between the germline ends. CDR3 residues: CASIRKLGALANYGYTF. CDR3 DNA: TGTGCCAGCATCCGAAAGTTGGGAGCTCTAGCTAACTATGGCTACACCTTC. Full variable domain (outside the CDR3, taken from reference TRBV2 and TRBJ1-2): EPEVTQTPSHQVTQMGQEVILRCVPISNHLYFYWYRQILGQKVEFLVSFYNNEISEKSEIFDDQFSVERPDGSNFTLKIRSTKLEDSAMYFCASIRKLGALANYGYTFGSGTRLTVV.

The chain links TRBV18 to TRBJ1-2; the match to TRBD1 covers 9 bases. CDR1 is KGHSH, CDR2 LQKENI, per germline. The trim removed 2 bases at V and 7 bases at J, leaving 8 bases unmatched. This CDR3 has 15 amino acids. As DNA, the CDR3 is TGTGCCAGCTCACCAGACGGACAGGGGTATCGTGGCTACACCTTC. Protein: CASSPDGQGYRGYTF.

This clone came up many times. The chain has TRBV28 and TRBJ1-2; 10 positions agree with TRBD1. The CDR3 consists of 15 residues. Trimming cost V 6 bases and J 7 bases; bases outside gene matches: 11. Germline V lookup: CDR1 MDHEN, CDR2 SYDVKM. The CDR3 loop is CASRTAGTGDFGYTF. The CDR3 bases are TGTGCCAGCAGAACCGCCGGGACAGGGGACTTTGGCTACACCTTC.

CDR3 sequence reads: CASSPAGDQPQHF. The DNA of the CDR3 is TGTGCCAGCTCACCCGCGGGAGATCAGCCCCAGCATTTT. The rearrangement joins TRBV18 to TRBJ1-5; D remains ambiguous. Germline values: CDR1 KGHSH, CDR2 LQKENI. CDR3 length: 13 residues. Trimming stripped 3 bases from V and 5 bases from J, with 8 bases between.